Listed here are 5 T cell receptor beta chains from one sample, sequenced in a study of OX40 agonist ivuxolimab in advanced cancers. Some clones are missing from TCRdb's copy, which holds only in-frame ones; the method was immunoSEQ multiplex PCR. The sample shows about 90,000 clones, less than 95% of them seen only once. Sequencing was performed on CD4+ or CD8+ T cells sorted from blood, taken in a trial of the OX40 agonist ivuxolimab. The receptors come from an adult with an advanced solid tumor such as melanoma, head and neck, liver or kidney cancer.

V is TRBV4-1 and J is TRBJ2-5; tentatively, D is TRBD1 (5 bases). The tail of the sequence fits TRBJ2-7 better, so the J call may be wrong. CDR3 length: 13 residues. Germline V gives CDR1 MGHRA, CDR2 YSYEKL. The CDR3 bases are TGCGCCAGCAGCCCTCGACAGAACTACGAGCAGTACTTC. Translating it yields CASSPRQNYEQYF.

The V gene is TRBV11-3, the J gene TRBJ2-7, with 9 bases identical to TRBD2. The length of the CDR3 is 17 residues. V dropped 1 base and J dropped 1; count of bases not matched to a gene: 8. The germline CDR1 and CDR2 sequences are SGHNT and YENEEA. CDR3 region: CASSLAISSGTSYEQYF. CDR3 in DNA: TGTGCCAGCAGCTTAGCCATCTCTAGCGGGACGTCCTACGAGCAGTACTTC.

This clone was counted a single time. V and J are TRBV30 and TRBJ1-2; D is uncertain. This CDR3 contains 16 residues. The V end was cut by 1 base, the J end by 3 bases, with 18 bases between. Germline V gene data show CDR1 as GTSNPN and CDR2 as SVGIG (reference sequence). The CDR3 region is CAWSDLRRREYYGYTF. CDR3 coding DNA: TGTGCCTGGAGTGACCTAAGACGGCGGGAATACTATGGCTACACCTTC. Full variable domain (rest looked up from reference TRBV30 and TRBJ1-2): SQTIHQWPATLVQPVGSPLSLECTVEGTSNPNLYWYRQAAGRGLQLLFYSVGIGQISSEVPQNLSASRPQDRQFILSSKKLLLSDSGFYLCAWSDLRRREYYGYTFGSGTRLTVV.

V gene TRBV7-2 combines with J gene TRBJ2-7; 10 nucleotides match TRBD2. V lost 4 bases and J lost 0; bases outside the gene matches: 6. The CDR3 runs 16 residues. CDR1 and CDR2 from the germline V gene are SGHTA and FQGNSA. The CDR3 protein is CASSSGLANFSYEQYF. As DNA, the CDR3 is TGTGCCAGCAGCTCGGGACTAGCGAACTTCTCCTACGAGCAGTACTTC.

CDR3 in DNA: TGTGCCAGCTCACCACCGCAGCTAGCCAAAAACATTCAGTACTTC. Translated, it gives CASSPPQLAKNIQYF. This chain links TRBV18 with TRBJ2-4; D gene uncertain. The CDR3 spans 15 residues. Trimming removed 0 bases at V and 0 bases at J, with 6 bases between. Germline CDR1 reads KGHSH; CDR2 reads LQKENI.